Below, 29 T cell receptor beta chains from the same sample are listed, as sequenced in a study of cytomegalovirus exposure and HLA in healthy donors. The study ran its PCR with 60 Vbeta and 13 Jbeta primers. The repertoire was sequenced with immunoSEQ multiplex PCR; TCRdb's copy has only in-frame clones and lacks some. The table lists more than 95,000 clones, approximately 83% of them singletons. Sequenced material: PBMCs. All receptors derive from a woman aged 40 to 50 in good health and CMV-seropositive.

The chain links TRBV27 to TRBJ2-4; TRBD1 agrees at 9 bases. V was clipped by 8 bases and J by 5 bases; unmatched bases: 4. This CDR3 spans 13 amino acids. Germline V gene lookup returns CDR1 MNHEY and CDR2 SMNVEV (reference sequence). CDR3 DNA: TGTGCCAGCGGCGGGACAGGGCAAAACATTCAGTACTTC. It yields the protein CASGGTGQNIQYF.

This clone has just one count. Additional DNA sequences in this sample encode the identical CDR3. V is TRBV27 and J is TRBJ1-1; D possibly corresponds to TRBD1 (5 bases). Germline V gives CDR1 MNHEY, CDR2 SMNVEV (reference sequence). V gave up 3 bases and J gave up 4 bases, with 12 bases separating them. This CDR3 region has 14 residues. CDR3 protein: CASSFAGRGTEAFF. For the CDR3, the DNA is TGTGCCAGCAGTTTCGCGGGGAGGGGCACTGAAGCTTTCTTT.

This CDR3 reads CSVDFGGNTEAFF. CDR3 coding DNA: TGCAGCGTTGATTTTGGAGGGAACACTGAAGCTTTCTTT. The V and J genes are TRBV29-1 and TRBJ1-1; D not resolved. With 3 bases removed from V and 1 base from J, the gap between germline ends came to 9 bases. Germline V lookup: CDR1 SQVTM, CDR2 ANQGSEA. CDR3 length: 13 residues. Drawing the rest from reference TRBV29-1 and TRBJ1-1, the complete variable domain is SAVISQKPSRDICQRGTSLTIQCQVDSQVTMMFWYRQQPGQSLTLIATANQGSEATYESGFVIDKFPISRPNLTFSTLTVSNMSPEDSSIYLCSVDFGGNTEAFFGQGTRLTVV.

This clone was recorded once. The chain has TRBV5-5 and TRBJ1-2; tentatively, D is TRBD1 (6 bases). CDR1 is SGHKS, CDR2 YYEKEE, per germline (reference sequence). CDR3 size: 15 residues. The germline V and J ends were trimmed by 4 bases and 3 bases, with 16 bases remaining between them. The CDR3, as DNA: TGTGCCAGCAGCGCGGCCGGGACAAAAGACTATGGCTACACCTTC. Translated, it gives CASSAAGTKDYGYTF. Full variable domain (rest looked up from reference TRBV5-5 and TRBJ1-2): DAGVTQSPTHLIKTRGQQVTLRCSPISGHKSVSWYQQVLGQGPQFIFQYYEKEERGRGNFPDRFSARQFPNYSSELNVNALLLGDSALYLCASSAAGTKDYGYTFGSGTRLTVV.

The genes are TRBV30 and TRBJ1-1, with 7 bases fitting TRBD1. Trimming cost V 1 base and J 7 bases; bases outside gene matches: 6. The CDR3 spans 13 residues. Germline V gene data show CDR1 as GTSNPN and CDR2 as SVGIG (reference sequence). The CDR3 DNA sequence: TGTGCCTGGAGTGGAGACAGGGTAGGTGAAGCTTTCTTT. It encodes CAWSGDRVGEAFF.

V is TRBV9 and J is TRBJ2-1; tentative D call: TRBD1 (6 bases). V lost 3 bases to trimming and J lost 5 bases, with 12 bases between them. The CDR3 covers 14 residues. CDR1 SGDLS and CDR2 YYNGEE come from the germline V gene. CDR3 sequence reads: CASSAIQGNNEQFF. CDR3 nucleotide sequence: TGTGCCAGCAGCGCGATTCAGGGGAACAATGAGCAGTTCTTC.

The CDR3 DNA is TGTGCCAGCAGCATCGGGGCGGGGTACGAGCAGTACTTC. This sequence encodes CASSIGAGYEQYF. The rearrangement joins TRBV14 to TRBJ2-7; weak D call: TRBD2 (6 bases). V was shortened by 5 bases and J by 4 bases, with 12 bases between the two germline ends. This CDR3 comprises 13 residues. Germline-derived CDR1 and CDR2 are SGHDN and FVKESK.

The chain joins TRBV7-3 to TRBJ2-1; 8 bases map to TRBD2. This CDR3 has 15 amino acids. The J segment lost 9 bases and the V segment lost 3 bases, leaving 10 bases of the junction unmatched. Germline assignment: CDR1 SGHTA and CDR2 FQGTGA. The CDR3 nucleotides are TGTGCCAGCAGCTTTTCGGTACTAGCGGATGGTGAGCAGTTCTTC. Its protein product is CASSFSVLADGEQFF.

This chain uses TRBV7-9 with TRBJ1-2, with D hard to call. The CDR3 runs 12 residues. V lost 11 bases and J 1 base, leaving 11 bases between the germline ends. Germline V gene data show CDR1 as SEHNR and CDR2 as FQNEAQ (reference sequence). The CDR3 DNA reads as TGTGCCGAGAGCTTGGTTAACTATGGCTACACCTTC. Translating gives CAESLVNYGYTF.

This chain links TRBV30 with TRBJ2-5, with 9 positions matching TRBD2. The CDR3 is 15 amino acids. V was clipped by 0 bases and J by 2 bases; unmatched bases: 4. The germline V gene has CDR1 GTSNPN and CDR2 SVGIG (reference sequence). CDR3 region: CAWSVSSGVQETQYF. The CDR3, as DNA: TGTGCCTGGAGTGTATCTAGCGGGGTGCAAGAGACCCAGTACTTC.

The rearrangement links TRBV28 to TRBJ2-2; 8 nucleotides match TRBD2. The CDR3 length is 16 residues. Germline CDR1 MDHEN, CDR2 SYDVKM. Trimming took 6 bases from V and 6 from J; bases not matched to a gene: 12. The CDR3 region is CASRILAGRGPGELFF. CDR3 DNA: TGTGCCAGCAGAATTCTAGCGGGCCGGGGGCCCGGGGAGCTGTTTTTT.

The chain is built from TRBV10-3 and TRBJ1-3; 7 bases align to TRBD1. This CDR3 region has 14 residues. Germline V gives CDR1 ENHRY, CDR2 SYGVKD. Trimming cost V 11 bases and J 2 bases; bases outside gene matches: 9. As DNA, the CDR3 is TGTGCCGCCAGGGGGGTGTCGGCTGGAAACACCATATATTTT. This encodes CAARGVSAGNTIYF.

In this sample, this clone turned up once. The J gene is TRBJ1-5, the V gene TRBV5-6, with TRBD1 identical over 7 bases. The CDR3 contains 16 residues. Per the germline V gene, CDR1 is SGHDT and CDR2 is YYEEEE. The V gene end was trimmed by 6 bases and the J gene end by 2 bases; junction bases not matched to a gene: 11. DNA of the CDR3: TGTGCCAGCACGACCCAGGGGGTTATTGGCAATCAGCCCCAGCATTTT. Amino acids: CASTTQGVIGNQPQHF.

This clone was picked up a small number of times. This chain uses TRBV7-2 with TRBJ1-1; 10 nucleotides line up with TRBD1. The germline V gene has CDR1 SGHTA and CDR2 FQGNSA. Losses at the gene ends were 5 bases for V and 7 bases for J; bases not matched to a gene: 10. The CDR3 is made up of 15 amino acids. The CDR3 bases are TGTGCCAGCAGCCCACCGGGACAGGGGAGGGGTGAAGCTTTCTTT. It specifies CASSPPGQGRGEAFF.

The CDR3 reads CASSYEQGNQPQHF. CDR3 DNA sequence: TGTGCCAGCAGTTACGAACAGGGGAATCAGCCCCAGCATTTT. This sequence joins TRBV6-5 and TRBJ1-5, with TRBD1 matching over 7 bases. With 2 bases clipped from V and 4 bases from J, the junction kept 2 bases outside the gene matches. In germline, CDR1 is MNHEY, CDR2 SVGAGI. This CDR3 contains 14 residues.

This chain joins TRBV10-3 and TRBJ1-2, with a weak D call TRBD1 (5 bases). The germline V gene encodes CDR1 ENHRY and CDR2 SYGVKD. The CDR3 is made up of 15 amino acids. The V gene lost 3 bases and the J gene lost 3 bases, with 14 bases spanning the gap. CDR3 nucleotide sequence: TGTGCCATCAGTGACGTTCGGGAGGGGCACTATGGCTACACCTTC. Its protein product is CAISDVREGHYGYTF.

CDR3 nucleotide sequence: TGTGCCTGGGCTCTGAGGGTGAGTGAGCAGTTCTTC. Translating it yields CAWALRVSEQFF. V gene TRBV30 combines with J gene TRBJ2-1, with D tentatively TRBD2 (5 bases). The V gene lost 5 bases and the J gene lost 9 bases, with 14 bases spanning the gap. The germline CDR1 and CDR2 sequences are GTSNPN and SVGIG (reference sequence). The CDR3 runs to 12 residues. Full variable domain (rest looked up from reference TRBV30 and TRBJ2-1): SQTIHQWPATLVQPVGSPLSLECTVEGTSNPNLYWYRQAAGRGLQLLFYSVGIGQISSEVPQNLSASRPQDRQFILSSKKLLLSDSGFYLCAWALRVSEQFFGPGTRLTVL.

The chain has TRBV27 and TRBJ2-1, with TRBD2 identical over 11 bases. There are 15 residues in the CDR3. Germline loops: CDR1 MNHEY, CDR2 SMNVEV (reference sequence). J gave up 4 bases and V 6 bases, and 5 bases lay outside the gene matches. CDR3 loop: CASRDRLAGYNEQFF. CDR3 in DNA: TGTGCCAGCAGAGATCGACTAGCGGGGTACAATGAGCAGTTCTTC.

As regards this clone: Within the sample, other DNA sequences also encode this same CDR3. The rearrangement links TRBV13 to TRBJ1-3; D unresolved. Germline CDR1 PRHDT, CDR2 FYEKMQ (reference sequence). V was pared by 0 bases and J by 2 bases, with 8 bases between. The CDR3 is made up of 15 amino acids. The CDR3 DNA reads TGTGCCAGCAGCTTAGGTGAGATCCCTGGAAACACCATATATTTT. Translating it yields CASSLGEIPGNTIYF. Complete variable domain (other parts from reference TRBV13 and TRBJ1-3): AAGVIQSPRHLIKEKRETATLKCYPIPRHDTVYWYQQGPGQDPQFLISFYEKMQSDKGSIPDRFSAQQFSDYHSELNMSSLELGDSALYFCASSLGEIPGNTIYFGEGSWLTVV.

The chain uses TRBV9 and TRBJ2-1; TRBD2 agrees at 13 bases. The CDR3 runs 18 residues. V lost 4 bases to trimming and J lost 0 bases; unmatched junction nucleotides: 7. CDR1 and CDR2 from the germline V gene are SGDLS and YYNGEE. The CDR3 coding sequence is TGTGCCAGCAGCCTAACTAGCGGGAGGGGCAGCTCCTACAATGAGCAGTTCTTC. Translated: CASSLTSGRGSSYNEQFF. The variable domain in full, completed from reference TRBV9 and TRBJ2-1, reads DSGVTQTPKHLITATGQRVTLRCSPRSGDLSVYWYQQSLDQGLQFLIQYYNGEERAKGNILERFSAQQFPDLHSELNLSSLELGDSALYFCASSLTSGRGSSYNEQFFGPGTRLTVL.

This chain joins TRBV7-2 and TRBJ2-5; 7 bases are shared with TRBD1. TRBJ2-7 explains the end of the DNA better; the J call may be wrong. The CDR3 extends over 13 amino acids. Germline V gives CDR1 SGHTA, CDR2 FQGNSA. CDR3 in amino acids: CASTRQGTHEQYF. CDR3 nucleotides: TGTGCCAGCACCCGACAGGGTACCCACGAGCAGTACTTC.

The CDR3, as DNA: TGTGCCAGCAGCCCCCGCGGGACTGAAGCTTTCTTT. Its translation is CASSPRGTEAFF. V usage is TRBV13 and J usage is TRBJ1-1; D gene unclear. Trimming removed 5 bases from V and 5 bases from J, with 9 bases in between. Germline V gives CDR1 PRHDT, CDR2 FYEKMQ (reference sequence). The CDR3 has 12 residues.

This sequence joins TRBV27 and TRBJ1-4; D gene ambiguous. The CDR3 sequence is 15 residues long. Germline CDR1 and CDR2: MNHEY and SMNVEV (reference sequence). The V and J ends lost 0 bases and 6 bases respectively, with 11 bases between them. CDR3 region: CASSLSWPRDEKLFF. The DNA of the CDR3 is TGTGCCAGCAGTTTATCTTGGCCGAGGGATGAAAAACTGTTTTTT.

The V call is TRBV7-8, the J call TRBJ2-7; no clear D gene. The V gene lost 3 bases and the J gene lost 7 bases, with 7 bases spanning the gap. The germline V gene has CDR1 SGHVS and CDR2 FQNEAQ. CDR3 length: 11 amino acids. The CDR3 spells CASSFAREQYF. CDR3 sequence (DNA): TGTGCCAGCAGCTTTGCCCGGGAGCAGTACTTC.

The V gene is TRBV28, the J gene TRBJ1-3; TRBD1 is a possible D gene (5 bases). Germline lookup yields CDR1 MDHEN and CDR2 SYDVKM. The CDR3 has 14 residues. Trimming removed 3 bases from V and 4 bases from J, with 10 bases in between. The CDR3: CASSFQAGGNTIYF. The CDR3 DNA reads as TGTGCCAGCAGTTTTCAGGCAGGGGGAAACACCATATATTTT.

V gene TRBV7-2 combines with J gene TRBJ1-2; maybe TRBD1 (5 bases). Trimming removed 0 bases from V and 8 bases from J, with 13 bases in between. Looked up from germline, CDR1 is SGHTA and CDR2 is FQGNSA. The CDR3 has 14 amino acids. Written as DNA, the CDR3 is TGTGCCAGCAGCTTAGCAGGCAGGGCCAGGGGCTACACCTTC. Protein product: CASSLAGRARGYTF.

The DNA for the CDR3 is TGTGCCAGCTCCCTTCAGCCAGGGCGGGGCACTGAAGCTTTCTTT. Protein: CASSLQPGRGTEAFF. The V call is TRBV18, the J call TRBJ1-1; a weak D match, TRBD1 (5 bases). The V end lost 6 bases, the J end lost 4 bases, and 18 bases lay between the germline ends. CDR3 length equals 15 residues. Germline lookup yields CDR1 KGHSH and CDR2 LQKENI.

The gene calls are TRBV6-5 and TRBJ2-7; 11 nucleotides align to TRBD1. Trimming removed 5 bases from V and 3 bases from J; junction bases left unmatched: 6. CDR3 size: 15 residues. CDR1 and CDR2 (germline): MNHEY, SVGAGI. CDR3 DNA sequence: TGTGCCAGCAGTCCGAGGACAGGGGGCGGCTACGAGCAGTACTTC. Amino acid sequence: CASSPRTGGGYEQYF.

This clone was seen a few times. The rearrangement joins TRBV27 to TRBJ1-5, with 11 positions matching TRBD1. The CDR3 sequence is 13 residues long. Germline V lookup: CDR1 MNHEY, CDR2 SMNVEV (reference sequence). V gave up 8 bases and J gave up 6 bases; unmatched junction bases: 3. The CDR3 reads CASGTGGLQPQHF. CDR3 nucleotide sequence: TGTGCCAGCGGGACAGGGGGTCTTCAGCCCCAGCATTTT.